What follows describes a single T cell receptor beta chain. Its matching antigen is unknown. These data originate in a study of T-cell memory formation after mild COVID-19. The overall study: Most TCR clusters belonged to a single donor. Notes on the study in general: Pre-infection memory held some responding clones, suggesting pre-existing cross-reactive T cells responded. Second-wave clones with a day 37 peak had unconfirmed SARS-CoV-2 specificity. CD4/CD8 balance characterized clones contracting day 15 to 85, and CD4+ skew characterized later expanders.

TCRdb processed the 5' RACE reads anew with MiXCR; each CDR3 protein has one entry. Of more than 450,000 distinct CDR3 sequences listed, over 15% are singletons. This CDR3 is 16 amino acids long. Deletions cut 2 bases from V and 1 base from J, with 13 bases between. The sample taken for sequencing was PBMCs or a T cell subset sorted from them (not recorded which). This receptor was taken from an adult woman who had mild COVID-19 (a few samples of this study predate the infection). Cell type and time point are not known. The V call is TRBV12-3 or TRBV12-4, the J call TRBJ2-3, with D perhaps TRBD2 (7 bases). The CDR3 spells CASSLTAGAGTDTQYF. The CDR3 DNA follows: TGTGCCAGCAGTTTAACTGCGGGGGCGGGCACAGATACGCAGTATTTT.